This TCR beta chain was sequenced in a study of breast tumors, draining lymph nodes, adjacent tissues. Breast cancer patients provided tissue from their axillary draining lymph nodes. Via MiXCR, TCRdb re-called the multiplex PCR reads, giving one row per CDR3 protein. Among approximately 200,000 distinct CDR3 sequences listed, roughly 31% were seen once. This clonotype occurred many times. Its antigen is as yet unknown. This CDR3 has 16 amino acids. Between the trimmed V and J ends, which lost 1 base and 4 bases, there was a span of 13 bases. The study, taken as a whole, reports: Data fit most tumor T cells coming from lymph node, expanding in tumor. Tumor T cell lymph node origin was a supported hypothesis, not proven. Tumor TCR diversity was below lymph nodes but above nontumor tissue.

This clonotype originated in a female donor with breast cancer. Some clones in this sample may be carry-over from other donors' samples. The chain joins TRBV12-3 or TRBV12-4 to TRBJ1-4; D unclear. The sample taken for sequencing was axillary lymph node tissue. The DNA for the CDR3 is TGTGCCAGCAGTTTAGGGGCAGCAAGGGATAATGAAAAACTGTTTTTT. The encoded protein is CASSLGAARDNEKLFF.